Listed below are T cell receptor beta chains from one sample, sequenced in a study of T cell responses to AZD1222 COVID-19 vaccine. TCRdb's table, derived via immunoSEQ multiplex PCR, lists solely in-frame clones and lacks some. The sample lists tens of thousands of clones; approximately 86% were seen once. The sample consisted of peripheral blood, taken on day 0 of AZD1222 vaccination. The receptors shown here come from an adult in good health. Both conserved end residues are part of each CDR3. Fields, in order: V gene, D gene, J gene, CDR3 length, CDR3 protein. D genes are given only for firm matches.

>TRBV6-5|.|TRBJ1-1|14
CASSWAPVDTEAFF
>TRBV19|.|TRBJ2-3|13
CASSIFGRDTQYF
>TRBV5-6|TRBD1|TRBJ2-5|14
CASSTGTVKETQYF
>TRBV30|.|TRBJ1-5|15
CAWSVLGAAPQPQHF
>TRBV12-3/TRBV12-4|.|TRBJ1-5|11
CASSLNGPQHF
>TRBV6-6|.|TRBJ1-6|13
CASSSIDYSPLHF
>TRBV11-3|.|TRBJ2-7|12
CASSLAPYEQYF
>TRBV3-1/TRBV3-2|.|TRBJ2-2|13
CASSQVATGELFF
>TRBV6-5|.|TRBJ1-2|13
CASSHRTAYGYTF
>TRBV5-4|.|TRBJ2-3|13
CASSDPRTDTQYF
>TRBV10-1|.|TRBJ2-3|14
CASRGRTATDTQYF
>TRBV27|.|TRBJ1-2|13
CASSYSGGYGYTF
>TRBV5-6|.|TRBJ1-1|17
CASSLGLGPGQNTEAFF
>TRBV3-1/TRBV3-2|TRBD1|TRBJ1-4|16
CASSPTTGKGIEKLFF
>TRBV5-4|TRBD1|TRBJ2-7|16
CASSSAFGQGSNEQYF
>TRBV3-1/TRBV3-2|TRBD2|TRBJ2-1|15
CASSLQRGSYNEQFF